The next 24 T cell receptor beta chains were all read from a single sample in a study of blood T cell repertoires in COVID-19. Libraries were prepared by immunoSEQ multiplex PCR; TCRdb keeps only in-frame clonotypes and omits some of them. Of some 150,000 clones listed, approximately 90% are singletons. Sequencing was done on a sample of peripheral blood. The receptors come from a woman in her fifties or sixties with acute or convalescent COVID-19.

The J gene is TRBJ2-3, the V gene TRBV2; 9 bases match TRBD1. CDR1 is SNHLY and CDR2 is FYNNEI in the germline V gene. V was pared by 6 bases and J by 3 bases, with 7 bases of the junction left unmatched. The CDR3 loop spans 15 amino acids. CDR3 amino acids: CASSEDRGLTDTQYF. The CDR3 DNA reads TGTGCCAGCAGCGAGGACAGGGGCTTAACAGATACGCAGTATTTT.

The chain employs TRBV2 and TRBJ1-4, with 10 bases identical to TRBD1. This CDR3 has 14 amino acids. Looked up from germline, CDR1 is SNHLY and CDR2 is FYNNEI. Germline trimming cut 7 bases from V and 7 bases from J; bases unmatched to any gene: 6. The CDR3 DNA sequence: TGTGCCAGCAAGGGGGACAGGGGTTCTGAAAAACTGTTTTTT. It codes for CASKGDRGSEKLFF. The variable domain in full, with the rest retrieved from reference TRBV2 and TRBJ1-4, is EPEVTQTPSHQVTQMGQEVILRCVPISNHLYFYWYRQILGQKVEFLVSFYNNEISEKSEIFDDQFSVERPDGSNFTLKIRSTKLEDSAMYFCASKGDRGSEKLFFGSGTQLSVL.

This clone was seen only a few times. V and J are TRBV5-1 and TRBJ2-7, with 7 nucleotides matching TRBD1. V shed 1 base, J shed 5 bases, and the junction held 6 bases outside the gene matches. Germline CDR1 and CDR2: SGHRS and YFSETQ. The length of the CDR3 is 14 residues. As DNA, the CDR3 is TGCGCCAGCAGCTTGCTTCAGGGGGTGGACGAGCAGTACTTC. This translates into CASSLLQGVDEQYF.

The rearrangement uses TRBV6-1 and TRBJ1-5, with D unresolved. Deletions cut 0 bases from V and 5 bases from J, with 11 bases between. The CDR3 runs to 15 residues. CDR1 and CDR2 from the germline V gene are MNHNS and SASEGT. The CDR3 DNA reads as TGTGCCAGCAGTGAAGCCCCCACGGTCGATCAGCCCCAGCATTTT. It yields the protein CASSEAPTVDQPQHF.

The chain couples TRBV6-5 to TRBJ2-3; 8 positions match TRBD1. The J segment lost 13 bases and the V segment lost 6 bases, leaving 6 bases of the junction unmatched. Germline-derived CDR1 and CDR2 are MNHEY and SVGAGI. The CDR3 runs 11 residues. The CDR3 DNA sequence: TGTGCCAGCAGGGTAGACAGGGGCGAGTATTTT. Protein sequence: CASRVDRGEYF.

The gene calls are TRBV4-2 and TRBJ1-4; 12 bases fit TRBD1. The CDR3 runs to 15 residues. The trim removed 4 bases at V and 10 bases at J, leaving 7 bases unmatched. CDR1 and CDR2 (germline): LGHNA, YNFKEQ. CDR3 DNA sequence: TGTGCCAGCAGCCGACCGGGACAGGGGGCGGGAAAACTGTTTTTT. Translation: CASSRPGQGAGKLFF.

The chain carries TRBV2 and TRBJ2-7, with TRBD1 matching over 7 bases. Looked up from germline, CDR1 is SNHLY and CDR2 is FYNNEI. V lost 1 base, J lost 1 base, and 4 bases stayed unmatched. CDR3 length equals 15 residues. CDR3 protein: CASSEEQGTSYEQYF. The CDR3 DNA reads as TGTGCCAGCAGTGAAGAACAGGGGACATCCTACGAGCAGTACTTC.

This chain joins TRBV5-4 and TRBJ1-2; 7 nucleotides agree with TRBD1. The CDR3 has 15 residues. V was pared by 1 base and J by 4 bases, with 7 bases of the junction left unmatched. Germline loops: CDR1 SGHNT, CDR2 YYREEE (reference sequence). CDR3 sequence (DNA): TGTGCCAGCAGCTTGCGGCACGGGACAGTCTATGGCTACACCTTC. It specifies CASSLRHGTVYGYTF. The whole variable domain, filled in from reference TRBV5-4 and TRBJ1-2, reads ETGVTQSPTHLIKTRGQQVTLRCSSQSGHNTVSWYQQALGQGPQFIFQYYREEENGRGNFPPRFSGLQFPNYSSELNVNALELDDSALYLCASSLRHGTVYGYTFGSGTRLTVV.

This chain connects TRBV6-6 to TRBJ2-3; 9 bases are a match to TRBD2. Germline lookup yields CDR1 MNHNY and CDR2 SVGAGI (reference sequence). V was pared by 4 bases and J by 6 bases, with 8 bases of the junction left unmatched. This CDR3 comprises 15 residues. The CDR3 DNA is TGTGCCAGCAGTTTCCTATCGGGACTAGCTGATACGCAGTATTTT. It yields the protein CASSFLSGLADTQYF.

This rearrangement joins TRBV15 to TRBJ2-3, with D unresolved. The CDR3 spans 14 residues. Looked up from germline, CDR1 is LNHNV and CDR2 is YYDKDF (reference sequence). V lost 5 bases, J lost 1 base, and 10 bases lay in between. The CDR3 DNA reads TGTGCCACCAGCCGACTGCGTGGCACAGATACGCAGTATTTT. Translating it yields CATSRLRGTDTQYF.

The chain recombines TRBV30 with TRBJ1-2, with 7 bases that match TRBD1. From germline, CDR1 is GTSNPN and CDR2 SVGIG (reference sequence). The ends lost 5 bases at V and 2 bases at J; junction bases unmatched: 5. There are 13 residues in the CDR3. CDR3 DNA: TGTGCCTGGGGCACAGGGGTAAACTATGGCTACACCTTC. Translation gives CAWGTGVNYGYTF.

The chain combines TRBV2 with TRBJ2-3, with TRBD1 as a possible D gene (5 bases). The CDR3 contains 14 residues. From germline, CDR1 is SNHLY and CDR2 FYNNEI. Trimming stripped 4 bases from V and 4 bases from J, with 12 bases between. The CDR3 region has the DNA TGTGCCAGCAGTGGAGTGGGGCGACCAGATACGCAGTATTTT. The encoded protein is CASSGVGRPDTQYF.

This clone was found a few times. V gene TRBV5-4 combines with J gene TRBJ1-2, with a tentative D call TRBD1 (5 bases). CDR3 length equals 14 residues. CDR1 is SGHNT, CDR2 YYREEE, per germline (reference sequence). V gave up 0 bases and J gave up 5 bases, with 11 bases separating them. Here the CDR3 DNA reads TGTGCCAGCAGCTTGGCAGGGATTGGGTATGGCTACACCTTC. Translating it yields CASSLAGIGYGYTF.

V gene TRBV7-8 combines with J gene TRBJ1-2; a weak D match, TRBD1 (5 bases). V lost 0 bases, J lost 3 bases, and 11 bases lay in between. CDR1 is SGHVS and CDR2 is FQNEAQ in the germline V gene. CDR3 length equals 15 residues. The CDR3 is CASSLAEGIYYGYTF. CDR3 sequence (DNA): TGTGCCAGCAGCTTAGCGGAGGGGATTTACTATGGCTACACCTTC. The full variable domain, completed using reference TRBV7-8 and TRBJ1-2, is GAGVSQSPRYKVAKRGQDVALRCDPISGHVSLFWYQQALGQGPEFLTYFQNEAQLDKSGLPSDRFFAERPEGSVSTLKIQRTQQEDSAVYLCASSLAEGIYYGYTFGSGTRLTVV.

This chain connects TRBV7-3 to TRBJ2-7, with TRBD1 identical over 7 bases. This CDR3 is built from 13 residues. Germline CDR1 SGHTA, CDR2 FQGTGA. Losses at the gene ends were 5 bases for V and 5 bases for J; bases not matched to a gene: 6. CDR3 amino acids: CASSPRGLNEQYF. The CDR3 nucleotides read TGTGCCAGCAGCCCAAGGGGGCTCAACGAGCAGTACTTC.

The chain carries TRBV7-2 and TRBJ2-5; 12 bases are shared with TRBD2. The CDR3 is 16 residues long. The V gene end was trimmed by 6 bases and the J gene end by 4 bases; junction bases not matched to a gene: 9. Germline lookup yields CDR1 SGHTA and CDR2 FQGNSA. CDR3 in amino acids: CASSLLAGGTRETQYF. CDR3 nucleotides: TGTGCCAGCAGTCTACTAGCGGGGGGCACCCGAGAGACCCAGTACTTC. The full variable domain, with the rest looked up from reference TRBV7-2 and TRBJ2-5, is GAGVSQSPSNKVTEKGKDVELRCDPISGHTALYWYRQSLGQGLEFLIYFQGNSAPDKSGLPSDRFSAERTGGSVSTLTIQRTQQEDSAVYLCASSLLAGGTRETQYFGPGTRLLVL.

This clone was observed once. The chain combines TRBV30 with TRBJ1-5; 8 bases are shared with TRBD1. Trimming removed 0 bases from V and 6 bases from J; junction bases left unmatched: 4. The length of the CDR3 is 14 residues. Germline V gives CDR1 GTSNPN, CDR2 SVGIG (reference sequence). The CDR3 protein is CAWSVGQGAQPQHF. The DNA of the CDR3 is TGTGCCTGGAGTGTAGGTCAGGGGGCTCAGCCCCAGCATTTT.

The gene calls are TRBV7-3 and TRBJ2-1; tentatively, D is TRBD2 (11 bases). Per the germline V gene, CDR1 is SGHTA and CDR2 is FQGTGA. The CDR3 loop spans 20 amino acids. V was shortened by 5 bases and J by 8 bases, with 34 bases between the two germline ends. As DNA, the CDR3 is TGTGCCAGCAGCCCACAGACAGGGGGCGAACTAGCGGGAGTCCCCCATGAGCAGTTCTTC. It encodes CASSPQTGGELAGVPHEQFF.

Comment on this clone: In the same sample, other DNA sequences code for this CDR3. The gene calls are TRBV3-1 (or the pseudogene TRBV3-2) and TRBJ2-7; D remains unclear. Germline V lookup: CDR1 LGHDT, CDR2 YNNKEL (reference sequence). The length of the CDR3 is 12 residues. V lost 4 bases and J lost 0, with 4 bases in between. CDR3 in amino acids: CASSPSSYEQYF. CDR3 nucleotide sequence: TGTGCCAGCAGCCCGAGCTCCTACGAGCAGTACTTC.

The chain combines TRBV20-1 with TRBJ2-7; 7 nucleotides match TRBD1. The V gene end was trimmed by 3 bases and the J gene end by 0 bases; junction bases not matched to a gene: 8. Germline CDR1 is DFQATT and CDR2 is SNEGSKA (reference sequence). This CDR3 has 15 amino acids. CDR3 DNA: TGCAGTGCTAGTTTCGGACAGGCGAGCTCCTACGAGCAGTACTTC. This gives the protein CSASFGQASSYEQYF.

This sequence joins TRBV5-4 and TRBJ2-3; no clear D gene. V gave up 3 bases and J gave up 0 bases, with 11 bases separating them. The CDR3 length is 15 residues. The V gene's germline CDR1 is SGHNT and CDR2 YYREEE (reference sequence). CDR3 DNA sequence: TGTGCCAGCAGCTCTCGGAGTACTAGCACAGATACGCAGTATTTT. This gives the protein CASSSRSTSTDTQYF.

The chain uses TRBV28 and TRBJ1-1; 7 bases fit TRBD1. CDR1 MDHEN and CDR2 SYDVKM come from the germline V gene. The CDR3 has 13 residues. Trimming removed 6 bases from V and 6 bases from J; junction bases left unmatched: 7. CDR3 residues: CASSKDRVSEAFF. CDR3 DNA sequence: TGTGCCAGCAGCAAAGACAGGGTCTCTGAAGCTTTCTTT.

J is TRBJ1-1 and V is TRBV6-5; D is possibly TRBD1 (6 bases). This CDR3 region has 14 residues. Trimming removed 3 bases from V and 0 bases from J, with 8 bases in between. CDR1 and CDR2 from the germline V gene are MNHEY and SVGAGI. The CDR3: CASSYQGMNTEAFF. In DNA, the CDR3 is TGTGCCAGCAGTTATCAGGGGATGAACACTGAAGCTTTCTTT.

The gene calls are TRBV7-7 and TRBJ2-1, with 8 bases that match TRBD2. After removal of 1 base from V and 6 bases from J, the junction contained 5 bases not matched to a gene. CDR3 length: 15 amino acids. Germline V gene data show CDR1 as SSHAT and CDR2 as FNYEAQ (reference sequence). The CDR3 nucleotides are TGTGCCAGCAGCTTAGGTAGGCGGGAGGTCAATGAGCAGTTCTTC. It specifies CASSLGRREVNEQFF. Using reference TRBV7-7 and TRBJ2-1 for the parts outside the CDR3, the full variable domain is GAGVSQSPRYKVTKRGQDVTLRCDPISSHATLYWYQQALGQGPEFLTYFNYEAQPDKSGLPSDRFSAERPEGSISTLTIQRTEQRDSAMYRCASSLGRREVNEQFFGPGTRLTVL.